These 21 T cell receptor beta chains were sequenced from one sample in a study of regulatory T cells in long-lasting Graves disease. Time point indicated: persistent/refractory GD, antithyroid drugs over 5 years with positive TRAb. The TCR library was made from RNA extracted from PBMCs. Sequencing libraries for TCR beta were prepared with iRepertoire HTBI primers and Arm-PCR of CDR3 regions. A single record per CDR3 protein comes from TCRdb applying MiXCR to the multiplex PCR reads. The data hold roughly 430,000 distinct CDR3 sequences, with around 23% observed a single time. Sequencing was performed on peripheral blood mononuclear cells (PBMCs), taken when the disease was refractory, from a patient treated with antithyroid drugs. Every receptor here comes from a female donor with Graves disease.

V gene TRBV7-3 combines with J gene TRBJ2-2, with 12 bases matching TRBD2. This CDR3 spans 16 amino acids. Looked up from germline, CDR1 is SGHTA and CDR2 is FQGTGA. The junction had 5 bases not matched to a gene; V was cut back by 5 bases and J by 4 bases. This CDR3 is CASSPLAGGTTGELFF. CDR3 in DNA: TGTGCCAGCAGCCCCCTAGCGGGAGGGACCACCGGGGAGCTGTTTTTT. Supplemented by reference TRBV7-3 and TRBJ2-2, the full variable domain reads GAGVSQTPSNKVTEKGKYVELRCDPISGHTALYWYRQSLGQGPEFLIYFQGTGAADDSGLPNDRFFAVRPEGSVSTLKIQRTERGDSAVYLCASSPLAGGTTGELFFGEGSRLTVL.

As concerns this clonotype: Given a much more abundant clone one base away, this may be a read error. This chain uses TRBV6-9 with TRBJ2-2, with D perhaps matching TRBD2 (6 bases). The CDR3 spans 15 residues. Germline V lookup: CDR1 MNHGY, CDR2 SVAAGI. Here the CDR3 reads CASSYGGLSTGELSF. The CDR3 bases are TGTGCCAGCAGTTACGGAGGGCTGAGCACCGGGGAGCTGTCTTTT.

The table lists this clonotype with many counts. The chain links TRBV2 to TRBJ1-5; 9 bases fit TRBD1. This CDR3 contains 15 residues. J was trimmed by 2 bases and V by 6 bases; bases with no gene match: 5. The germline V gene encodes CDR1 SNHLY and CDR2 FYNNEI. For the CDR3, the DNA is TGTGCCAGCAGCGATCGGACAGGGGGCAATCAGCCCCAGCATTTT. This translates into CASSDRTGGNQPQHF.

This clonotype was counted a few times. Here the CDR3 reads CASSPQWANTGELFF. CDR3 in DNA: TGTGCCAGCAGTCCACAATGGGCGAACACCGGGGAGCTGTTTTTT. The chain recombines TRBV27 with TRBJ2-2; D is ambiguous. The V end was cut by 5 bases, the J end by 0 bases, with 10 bases between. CDR3 size: 15 residues. Germline V gene lookup returns CDR1 MNHEY and CDR2 SMNVEV (reference sequence).

This clonotype was picked up a small number of times. The rearrangement links TRBV19 to TRBJ1-5, with a possible D match to TRBD1 (5 bases). Germline loops: CDR1 LNHDA, CDR2 SQIVND (reference sequence). V lost 2 bases and J 1 base, leaving 9 bases between the germline ends. The CDR3 is made up of 15 amino acids. The CDR3 loop is CASSITRESNQPQHF. CDR3 coding DNA: TGTGCCAGTAGTATAACCAGGGAGAGCAATCAGCCCCAGCATTTT. The full variable domain, completed using reference TRBV19 and TRBJ1-5, is DGGITQSPKYLFRKEGQNVTLSCEQNLNHDAMYWYRQDPGQGLRLIYYSQIVNDFQKGDIAEGYSVSREKKESFPLTVTSAQKNPTAFYLCASSITRESNQPQHFGDGTRLSIL.

The chain is built from TRBV7-2 and TRBJ1-6; D may be TRBD1 (6 bases). The CDR3 length is 16 residues. Germline V gives CDR1 SGHTA, CDR2 FQGNSA. V was trimmed by 5 bases and J by 6 bases, leaving 17 bases between them. The CDR3 sequence: CASSLVPGASNSPLHF. DNA for the CDR3: TGTGCCAGCAGCCTGGTTCCGGGGGCAAGTAATTCACCCCTCCACTTT.

The chain has TRBV30 and TRBJ1-3; D is uncertain. CDR3 length equals 12 residues. CDR1 is GTSNPN and CDR2 is SVGIG in the germline V gene (reference sequence). V gave up 0 bases and J gave up 2 bases, with 2 bases separating them. The DNA for the CDR3 is TGTGCCTGGAGTGTCCCTGGAAACACCATATATTTT. Translating gives CAWSVPGNTIYF.

This clonotype was counted between two and nine times. The rearrangement links TRBV16 to TRBJ1-3; D gene uncertain. The ends were cut back, 0 bases at V and 0 bases at J, with 9 bases in the middle. CDR1 is KGHSY, CDR2 FQNENV, per germline. This CDR3 region has 16 residues. CDR3 sequence reads: CASSQSTVSSGNTIYF. For the CDR3, the DNA is TGTGCCAGCAGCCAATCCACAGTGAGCTCTGGAAACACCATATATTTT.

This clonotype appeared many times. J is TRBJ2-5 and V is TRBV10-1; D may be TRBD2 (6 bases). Trimming removed 1 base at V and 5 bases at J, with 14 bases between. CDR1 is WNHNN and CDR2 is SYGVQD in the germline V gene (reference sequence). The CDR3 consists of 15 residues. The CDR3 here is CASSEFGGMKETQYF. CDR3 nucleotide sequence: TGCGCCAGCAGTGAGTTCGGAGGGATGAAGGAGACCCAGTACTTC.

This clonotype came up once. Since a much larger clone is just one base distant, this may be a read error. The chain employs TRBV7-6 and TRBJ2-7; D not certain. Germline V gives CDR1 SGHVS, CDR2 FNYEAQ. There are 13 residues in the CDR3. Deletions cut 2 bases from V and 6 bases from J, with 11 bases between. The CDR3 DNA is TGTGCCAGCAGCTTATTTAAGGATGGCGAGCAGTACTTC. Translated, it gives CASSLFKDGEQYF.

This clonotype has a handful of counts. The V and J genes are TRBV5-1 and TRBJ1-1; D is unclear. This CDR3 comprises 15 residues. The V and J ends lost 0 bases and 0 bases respectively, with 9 bases between them. Germline CDR1 SGHRS, CDR2 YFSETQ. For the CDR3, the DNA is TGCGCCAGCAGCTTGGGAACAGTCATGAACACTGAAGCTTTCTTT. Protein sequence: CASSLGTVMNTEAFF.

This clonotype was counted a few times. The rearrangement joins TRBV28 to TRBJ2-1; D is uncertain. The CDR3 sequence is 15 residues long. The germline CDR1 and CDR2 sequences are MDHEN and SYDVKM. V dropped 5 bases and J dropped 2 bases, with 13 bases sitting between them. In DNA, the CDR3 is TGTGCCAGCAGTGTCGACTGGATGACCTACAATGAGCAGTTCTTC. Encoded protein: CASSVDWMTYNEQFF.

This clonotype was seen at least ten times. The J gene is TRBJ1-5, the V gene TRBV27; D not certain. V lost 6 bases and J lost 0, with 12 bases in between. This CDR3 is 15 amino acids long. The V gene's germline CDR1 is MNHEY and CDR2 SMNVEV (reference sequence). The CDR3 region is CASSKLSYSNQPQHF. CDR3 coding DNA: TGTGCCAGCAGCAAATTATCATATAGCAATCAGCCCCAGCATTTT.

This clonotype appeared a single time. The chain combines TRBV12-3 or TRBV12-4 with TRBJ2-1; possible D gene TRBD2, 6 bases. This CDR3 is 12 amino acids long. The germline V and J ends were trimmed by 9 bases and 4 bases, with 10 bases remaining between them. The CDR3 DNA sequence: TGTGCCAGTGGTGCGGGGTACAATGAGCAGTTCTTC. This encodes CASGAGYNEQFF.

This clonotype was seen many times. The chain couples TRBV12-3 or TRBV12-4 to TRBJ2-5; possible D gene TRBD1, 5 bases. CDR3 length equals 13 residues. With 6 bases removed from V and 2 bases from J, the gap between germline ends came to 10 bases. CDR3 sequence (DNA): TGTGCCAGCAGGCTGACAGTTCAAGAGACCCAGTACTTC. It codes for CASRLTVQETQYF.

Many counts were recorded for this clonotype. J is TRBJ2-2 and V is TRBV15; no firm D call. Trimming shortened V by 0 bases and J by 5 bases, and 7 bases separated the two germline ends. Germline CDR1 is LNHNV and CDR2 is YYDKDF (reference sequence). The CDR3 is made up of 14 amino acids. The CDR3 loop is CATSRDPATGELFF. The DNA of the CDR3 is TGTGCCACCAGCAGAGATCCAGCAACCGGGGAGCTGTTTTTT.

The chain links TRBV27 to TRBJ2-4; D is uncertain. The CDR3 is 15 residues long. Germline V gives CDR1 MNHEY, CDR2 SMNVEV (reference sequence). V shed 4 bases and J shed 0 bases, with 10 bases lying between them. The CDR3 here is CASSSTGKAKNIQYF. The CDR3 coding sequence is TGTGCCAGCAGTTCAACGGGTAAAGCCAAAAACATTCAGTACTTC.

Comments on this clonotype: One end of the junction fails to match germline, which may point to a read error. The chain links TRBV20-1 to TRBJ2-7; D may be TRBD2 (6 bases). The CDR3 runs 14 residues. CDR1 is DFQATT and CDR2 is SNEGSKA in the germline V gene (reference sequence). Written as DNA, the CDR3 is TGCAGTGCTAGAGACCCCACTAGCTCCCACGAGCAGTACTTC. This codes for CSARDPTSSHEQYF.

Regarding this clonotype: One end of the junction is discordant with germline, which a read error may explain. V gene TRBV12-3 or TRBV12-4 combines with J gene TRBJ2-3, with 8 bases aligning to TRBD2. The CDR3 length is 16 residues. CDR3 sequence reads: CASSITSGTSTGTQYF. CDR3 in DNA: TGTGCCAGCAGTATAACTAGCGGAACAAGCACAGGTACGCAGTATTTT.

The chain joins TRBV4-2 to TRBJ1-1, with a weak D call TRBD1 (5 bases). This CDR3 has 12 amino acids. Germline CDR1 is LGHNA and CDR2 is YNFKEQ. Trimming cost V 8 bases and J 1 base, with 8 bases left between them. The CDR3 nucleotides are TGTGCCAGCTCAGGGACGAACACTGAAGCTTTCTTT. Translation gives CASSGTNTEAFF.

V gene TRBV7-6 combines with J gene TRBJ2-3; 13 nucleotides match TRBD2. Germline V gene lookup returns CDR1 SGHVS and CDR2 FNYEAQ. This CDR3 has 15 amino acids. The V segment lost 10 bases and the J segment 5 bases; nucleotides outside the gene matches: 9. The CDR3 region is CATSLAGGPGDTQYF. CDR3 DNA sequence: TGTGCCACCTCACTAGCGGGAGGGCCTGGAGATACGCAGTATTTT.